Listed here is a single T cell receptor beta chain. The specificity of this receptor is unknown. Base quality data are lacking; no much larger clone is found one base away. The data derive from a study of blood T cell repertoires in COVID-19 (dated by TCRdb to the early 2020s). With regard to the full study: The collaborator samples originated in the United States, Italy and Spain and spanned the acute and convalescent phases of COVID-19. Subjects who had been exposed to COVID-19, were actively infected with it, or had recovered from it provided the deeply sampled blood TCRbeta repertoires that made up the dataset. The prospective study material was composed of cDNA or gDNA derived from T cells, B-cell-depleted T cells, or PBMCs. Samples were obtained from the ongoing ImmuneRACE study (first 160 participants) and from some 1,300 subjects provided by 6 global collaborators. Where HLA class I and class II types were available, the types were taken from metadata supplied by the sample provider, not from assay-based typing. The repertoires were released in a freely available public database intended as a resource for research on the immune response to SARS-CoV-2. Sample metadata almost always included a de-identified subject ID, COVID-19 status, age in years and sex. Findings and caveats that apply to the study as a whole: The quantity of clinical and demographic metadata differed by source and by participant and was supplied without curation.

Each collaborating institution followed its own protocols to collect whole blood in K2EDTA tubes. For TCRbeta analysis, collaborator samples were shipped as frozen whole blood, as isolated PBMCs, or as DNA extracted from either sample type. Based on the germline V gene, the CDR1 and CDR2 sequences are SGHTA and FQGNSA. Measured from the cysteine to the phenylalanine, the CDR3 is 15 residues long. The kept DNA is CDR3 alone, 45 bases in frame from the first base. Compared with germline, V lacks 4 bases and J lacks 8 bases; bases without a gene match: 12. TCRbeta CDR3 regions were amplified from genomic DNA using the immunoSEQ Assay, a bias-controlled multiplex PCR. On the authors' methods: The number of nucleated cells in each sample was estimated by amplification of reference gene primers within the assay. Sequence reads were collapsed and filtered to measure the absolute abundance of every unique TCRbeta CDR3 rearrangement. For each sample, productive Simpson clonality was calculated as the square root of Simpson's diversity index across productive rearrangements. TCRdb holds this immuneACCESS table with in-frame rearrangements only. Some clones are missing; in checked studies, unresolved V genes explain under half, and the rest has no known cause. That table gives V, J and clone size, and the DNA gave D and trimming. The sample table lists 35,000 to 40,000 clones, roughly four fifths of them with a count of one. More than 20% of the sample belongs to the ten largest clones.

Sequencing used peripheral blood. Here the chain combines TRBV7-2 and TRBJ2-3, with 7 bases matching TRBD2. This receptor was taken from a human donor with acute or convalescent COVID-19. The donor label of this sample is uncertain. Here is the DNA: TGTGCCAGCAGCTCCCGGGGGGTTTTTCTGGGTACGCAGTATTTT. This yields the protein CASSSRGVFLGTQYF.